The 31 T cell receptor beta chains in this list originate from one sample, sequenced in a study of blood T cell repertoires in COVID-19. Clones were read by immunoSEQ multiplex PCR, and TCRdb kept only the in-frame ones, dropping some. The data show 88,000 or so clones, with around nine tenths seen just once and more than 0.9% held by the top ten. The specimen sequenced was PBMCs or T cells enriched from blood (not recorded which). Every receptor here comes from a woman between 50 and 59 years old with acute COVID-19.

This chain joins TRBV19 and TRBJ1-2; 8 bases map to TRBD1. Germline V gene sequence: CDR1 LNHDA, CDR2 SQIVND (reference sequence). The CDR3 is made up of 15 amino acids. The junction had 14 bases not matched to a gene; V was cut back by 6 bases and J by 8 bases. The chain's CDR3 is CASRPGQGPVGGYTF. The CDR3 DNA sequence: TGTGCCAGTAGACCAGGACAGGGACCCGTCGGGGGCTACACCTTC.

CDR3 nucleotide sequence: TGTGCCAGTGGGAGGGCAGGCGGGGAGCTGTTTTTT. This codes for CASGRAGGELFF. The chain combines TRBV6-5 with TRBJ2-2; 7 positions match TRBD2. The germline gives CDR1 MNHEY, CDR2 SVGAGI. CDR3 length: 12 amino acids. Trimming cost V 9 bases and J 7 bases; bases outside gene matches: 5.

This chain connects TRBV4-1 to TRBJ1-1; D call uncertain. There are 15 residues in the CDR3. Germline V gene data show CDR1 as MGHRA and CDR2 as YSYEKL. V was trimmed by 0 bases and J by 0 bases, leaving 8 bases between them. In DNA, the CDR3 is TGCGCCAGCAGCCAAGATGAGGATATGAACACTGAAGCTTTCTTT. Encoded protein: CASSQDEDMNTEAFF.

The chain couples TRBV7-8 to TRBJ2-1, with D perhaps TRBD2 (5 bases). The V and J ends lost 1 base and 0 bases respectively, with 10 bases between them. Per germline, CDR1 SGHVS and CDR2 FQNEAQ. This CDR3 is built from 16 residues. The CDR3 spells CASSLGGRGSYNEQFF. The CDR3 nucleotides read TGTGCCAGCAGCTTAGGAGGGAGAGGCTCCTACAATGAGCAGTTCTTC.

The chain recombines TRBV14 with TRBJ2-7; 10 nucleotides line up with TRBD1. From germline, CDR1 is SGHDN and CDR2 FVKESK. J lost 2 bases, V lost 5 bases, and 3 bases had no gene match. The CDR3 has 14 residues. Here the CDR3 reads CASSFDRGPYEQYF. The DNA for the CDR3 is TGTGCCAGCAGCTTCGACAGGGGGCCCTACGAGCAGTACTTC.

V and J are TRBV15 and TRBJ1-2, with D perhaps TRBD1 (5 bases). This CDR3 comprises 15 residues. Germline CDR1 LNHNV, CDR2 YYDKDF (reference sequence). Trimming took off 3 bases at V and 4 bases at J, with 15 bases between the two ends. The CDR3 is CATSSIRDSSYGYTF. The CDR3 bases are TGTGCCACCAGCAGTATCCGCGACAGCTCCTATGGCTACACCTTC.

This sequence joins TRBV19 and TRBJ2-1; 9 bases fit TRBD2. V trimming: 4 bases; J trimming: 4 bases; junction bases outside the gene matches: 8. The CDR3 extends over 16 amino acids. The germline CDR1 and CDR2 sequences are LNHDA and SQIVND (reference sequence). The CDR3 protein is CASSTIAGAAYNEQFF. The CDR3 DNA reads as TGTGCCAGTAGTACCATAGCGGGAGCGGCATACAATGAGCAGTTCTTC.

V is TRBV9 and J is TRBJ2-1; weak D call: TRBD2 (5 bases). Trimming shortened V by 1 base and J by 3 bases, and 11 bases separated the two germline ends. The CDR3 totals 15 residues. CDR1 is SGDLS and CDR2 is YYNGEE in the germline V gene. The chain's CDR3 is CASSVRGGIYNEQFF. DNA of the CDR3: TGTGCCAGCAGCGTACGTGGAGGAATCTACAATGAGCAGTTCTTC.

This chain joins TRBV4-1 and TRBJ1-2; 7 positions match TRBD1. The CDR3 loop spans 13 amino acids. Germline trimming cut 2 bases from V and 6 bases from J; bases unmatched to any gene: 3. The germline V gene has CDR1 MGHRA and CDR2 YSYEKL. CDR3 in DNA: TGCGCCAGCAGCCAAAACGGACAGGATGGCTACACCTTC. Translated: CASSQNGQDGYTF.

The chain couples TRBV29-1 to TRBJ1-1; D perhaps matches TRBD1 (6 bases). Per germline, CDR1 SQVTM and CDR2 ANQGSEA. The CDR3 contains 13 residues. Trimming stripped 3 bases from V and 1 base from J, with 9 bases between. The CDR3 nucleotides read TGCAGCGTTGACGGACAGCCGAACACTGAAGCTTTCTTT. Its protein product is CSVDGQPNTEAFF.

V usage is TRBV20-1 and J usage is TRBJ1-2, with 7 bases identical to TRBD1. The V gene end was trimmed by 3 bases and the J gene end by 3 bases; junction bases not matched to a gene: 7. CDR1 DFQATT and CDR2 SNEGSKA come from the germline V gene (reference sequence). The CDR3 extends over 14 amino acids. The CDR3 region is CSASQPGGDYGYTF. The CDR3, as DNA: TGCAGTGCTAGTCAGCCAGGGGGAGACTATGGCTACACCTTC.

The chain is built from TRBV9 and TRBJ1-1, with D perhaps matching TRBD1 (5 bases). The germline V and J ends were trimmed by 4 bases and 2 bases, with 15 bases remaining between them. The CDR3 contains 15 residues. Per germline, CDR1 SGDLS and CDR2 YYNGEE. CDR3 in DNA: TGTGCCAGCAGCCAATCGGGGGGGATAAACACTGAAGCTTTCTTT. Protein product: CASSQSGGINTEAFF.

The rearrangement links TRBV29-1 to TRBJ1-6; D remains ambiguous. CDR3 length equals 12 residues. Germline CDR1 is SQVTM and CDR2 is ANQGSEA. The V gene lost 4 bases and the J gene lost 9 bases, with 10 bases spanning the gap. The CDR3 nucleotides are TGCAGCGTTGGGGCAGCGGGTTCACCCCTCCACTTT. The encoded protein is CSVGAAGSPLHF.

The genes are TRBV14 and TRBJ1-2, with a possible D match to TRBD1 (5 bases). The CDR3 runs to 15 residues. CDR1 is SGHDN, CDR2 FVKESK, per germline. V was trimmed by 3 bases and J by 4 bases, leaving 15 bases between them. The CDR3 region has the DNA TGTGCCAGCAGCCATTCACAGACGGGGGGCTATGGCTACACCTTC. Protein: CASSHSQTGGYGYTF.

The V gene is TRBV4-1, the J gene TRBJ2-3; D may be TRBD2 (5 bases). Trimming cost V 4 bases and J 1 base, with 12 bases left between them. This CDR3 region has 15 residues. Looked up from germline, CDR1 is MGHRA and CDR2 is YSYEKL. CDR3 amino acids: CASSPEERGTDTQYF. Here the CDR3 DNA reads TGCGCCAGCAGCCCGGAGGAAAGGGGCACAGATACGCAGTATTTT.

The CDR3 sequence is CASNTGTTHNEQFF. The CDR3 DNA reads TGTGCCAGCAATACCGGGACTACTCACAATGAGCAGTTCTTC. The chain links TRBV6-5 to TRBJ2-1; TRBD2 aligns across 7 bases. With V trimmed by 7 bases and J by 5 bases, 8 bases remained unmatched. The CDR3 length is 14 residues. Germline V lookup: CDR1 MNHEY, CDR2 SVGAGI.

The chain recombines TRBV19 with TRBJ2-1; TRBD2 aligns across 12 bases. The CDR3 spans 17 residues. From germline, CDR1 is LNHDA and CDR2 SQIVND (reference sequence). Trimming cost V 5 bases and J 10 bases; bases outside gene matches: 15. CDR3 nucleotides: TGTGCCAGTAGTTCGCCGGGACTAGCGGGCCTCGGGACAGAGCAGTTCTTC. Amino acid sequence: CASSSPGLAGLGTEQFF.

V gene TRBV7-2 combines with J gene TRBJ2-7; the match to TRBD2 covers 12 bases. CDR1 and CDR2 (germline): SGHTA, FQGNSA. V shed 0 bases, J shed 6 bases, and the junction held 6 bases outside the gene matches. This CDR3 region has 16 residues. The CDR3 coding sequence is TGTGCCAGCAGCTTAGCGGGGATACTAGCGGGAGGCGAGCAGTACTTC. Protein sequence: CASSLAGILAGGEQYF.

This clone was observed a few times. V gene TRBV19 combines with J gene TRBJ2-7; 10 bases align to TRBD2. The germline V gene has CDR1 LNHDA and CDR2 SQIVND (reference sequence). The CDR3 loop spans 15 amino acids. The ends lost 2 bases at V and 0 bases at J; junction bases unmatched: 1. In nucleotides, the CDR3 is TGTGCCAGTAGTATACTAGCGGGGGACTCCTACGAGCAGTACTTC. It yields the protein CASSILAGDSYEQYF.

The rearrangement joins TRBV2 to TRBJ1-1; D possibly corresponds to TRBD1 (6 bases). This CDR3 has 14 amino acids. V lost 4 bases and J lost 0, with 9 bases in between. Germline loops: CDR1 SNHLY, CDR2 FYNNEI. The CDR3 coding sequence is TGTGCCAGCAGTGCCGGGACATTGAACACTGAAGCTTTCTTT. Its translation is CASSAGTLNTEAFF.

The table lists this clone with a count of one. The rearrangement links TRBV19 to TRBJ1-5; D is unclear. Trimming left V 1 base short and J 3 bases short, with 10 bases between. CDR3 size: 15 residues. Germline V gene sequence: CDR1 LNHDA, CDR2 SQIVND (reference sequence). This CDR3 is CASSIVAGPNQPQHF. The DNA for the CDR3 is TGTGCCAGTAGTATAGTGGCAGGTCCCAATCAGCCCCAGCATTTT.

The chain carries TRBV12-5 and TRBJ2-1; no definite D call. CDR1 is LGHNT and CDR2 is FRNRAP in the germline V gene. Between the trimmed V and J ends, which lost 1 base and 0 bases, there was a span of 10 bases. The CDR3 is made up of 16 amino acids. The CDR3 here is CASGLGAGRSYNEQFF. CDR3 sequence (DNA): TGTGCTAGTGGTTTGGGCGCAGGCCGCTCCTACAATGAGCAGTTCTTC.

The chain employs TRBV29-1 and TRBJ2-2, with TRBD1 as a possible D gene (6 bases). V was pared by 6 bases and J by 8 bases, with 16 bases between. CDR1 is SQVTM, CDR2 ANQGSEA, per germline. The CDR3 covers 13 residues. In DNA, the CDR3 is TGCAGCGTAGGGGGAGACTACGGAGGGGAGCTGTTTTTT. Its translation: CSVGGDYGGELFF.

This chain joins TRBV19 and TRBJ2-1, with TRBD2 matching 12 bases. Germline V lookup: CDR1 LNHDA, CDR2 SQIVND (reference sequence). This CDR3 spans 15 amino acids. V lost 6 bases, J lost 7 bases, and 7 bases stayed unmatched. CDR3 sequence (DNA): TGTGCCAGTAGGAGACTAGCGGGAGCCCTTAATGAGCAGTTCTTC. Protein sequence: CASRRLAGALNEQFF.

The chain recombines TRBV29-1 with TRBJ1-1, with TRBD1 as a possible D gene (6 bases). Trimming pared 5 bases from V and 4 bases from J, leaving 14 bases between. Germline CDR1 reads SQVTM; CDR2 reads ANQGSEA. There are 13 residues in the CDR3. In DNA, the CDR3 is TGCAGCGTTCACAGGGTATCGGGCACTGAAGCTTTCTTT. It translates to CSVHRVSGTEAFF.

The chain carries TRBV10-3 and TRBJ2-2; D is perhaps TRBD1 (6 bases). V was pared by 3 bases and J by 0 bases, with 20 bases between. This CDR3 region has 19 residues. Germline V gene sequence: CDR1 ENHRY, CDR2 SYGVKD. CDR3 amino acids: CAISDHPGPGVTNTGELFF. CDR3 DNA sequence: TGTGCCATCAGTGATCACCCCGGACCAGGGGTAACGAACACCGGGGAGCTGTTTTTT.

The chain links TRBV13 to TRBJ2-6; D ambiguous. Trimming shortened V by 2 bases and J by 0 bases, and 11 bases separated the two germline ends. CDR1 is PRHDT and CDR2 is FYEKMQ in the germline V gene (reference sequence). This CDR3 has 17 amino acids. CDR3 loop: CASSLTLRSSGANVLTF. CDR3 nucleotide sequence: TGTGCCAGCAGCTTAACTCTCCGTAGCTCTGGGGCCAACGTCCTGACTTTC. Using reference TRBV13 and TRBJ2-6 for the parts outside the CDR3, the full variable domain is AAGVIQSPRHLIKEKRETATLKCYPIPRHDTVYWYQQGPGQDPQFLISFYEKMQSDKGSIPDRFSAQQFSDYHSELNMSSLELGDSALYFCASSLTLRSSGANVLTFGAGSRLTVL.

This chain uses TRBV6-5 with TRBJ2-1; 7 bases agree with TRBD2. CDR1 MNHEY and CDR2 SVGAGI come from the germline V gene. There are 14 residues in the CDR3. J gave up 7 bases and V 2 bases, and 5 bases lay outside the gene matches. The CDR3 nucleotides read TGTGCCAGCAGTTACGTGGCGGGAGTTAATGAGCAGTTCTTC. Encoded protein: CASSYVAGVNEQFF.

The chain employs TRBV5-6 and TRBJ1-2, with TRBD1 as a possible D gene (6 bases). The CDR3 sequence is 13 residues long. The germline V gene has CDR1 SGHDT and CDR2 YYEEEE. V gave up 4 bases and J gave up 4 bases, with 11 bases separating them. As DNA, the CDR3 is TGTGCCAGCAGCCTGAGAGGGGGCTATGGCTACACCTTC. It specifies CASSLRGGYGYTF. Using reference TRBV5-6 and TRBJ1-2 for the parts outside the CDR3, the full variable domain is DAGVTQSPTHLIKTRGQQVTLRCSPKSGHDTVSWYQQALGQGPQFIFQYYEEEERQRGNFPDRFSGHQFPNYSSELNVNALLLGDSALYLCASSLRGGYGYTFGSGTRLTVV.

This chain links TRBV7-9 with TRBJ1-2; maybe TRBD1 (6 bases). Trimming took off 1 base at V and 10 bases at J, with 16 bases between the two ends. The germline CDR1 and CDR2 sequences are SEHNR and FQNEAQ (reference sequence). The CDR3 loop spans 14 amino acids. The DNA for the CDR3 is TGTGCCAGCAGCTTAGGTGGGACAAATACCCCCTACACCTTC. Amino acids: CASSLGGTNTPYTF.

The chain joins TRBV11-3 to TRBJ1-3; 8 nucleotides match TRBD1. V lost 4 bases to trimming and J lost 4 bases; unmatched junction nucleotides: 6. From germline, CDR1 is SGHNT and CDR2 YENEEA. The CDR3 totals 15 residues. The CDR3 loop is CASSSQGAQGNTIYF. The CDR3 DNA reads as TGTGCCAGCAGCTCCCAGGGGGCGCAGGGAAACACCATATATTTT.